Presented here are 14 T cell receptor beta chains from one specimen sequenced in a study of blood T cell repertoires in COVID-19. Sequenced by immunoSEQ multiplex PCR; TCRdb stores in-frame clones only, minus some. The sample includes approximately 180,000 clones, around 83% of them seen just once. Sequencing was carried out using PBMCs or T cells enriched from blood (not recorded which). The source is a man aged 45-65 years who had recovered from COVID-19.

DNA for the CDR3: TGTGCCTGGACAGGGCTTGGAAACACCATATATTTT. This sequence encodes CAWTGLGNTIYF. The genes are TRBV30 and TRBJ1-3; a possible D gene is TRBD1 (5 bases). Germline CDR1 and CDR2: GTSNPN and SVGIG (reference sequence). The CDR3 contains 12 residues. Trimming shortened V by 4 bases and J by 3 bases, and 7 bases separated the two germline ends.

The rearrangement joins TRBV6-5 to TRBJ2-7, with TRBD1 identical over 7 bases. The germline CDR1 and CDR2 sequences are MNHEY and SVGAGI. The CDR3 is made up of 15 amino acids. Losses at the gene ends were 2 bases for V and 3 bases for J; bases not matched to a gene: 7. Here the CDR3 reads CASSYATGAGYEQYF. In DNA, the CDR3 is TGTGCCAGCAGTTACGCTACAGGGGCGGGCTACGAGCAGTACTTC.

The V gene is TRBV6-5, the J gene TRBJ2-3; 8 bases match TRBD2. The CDR3 spans 14 residues. Germline CDR1 and CDR2: MNHEY and SVGAGI. The V segment lost 6 bases and the J segment 6 bases; nucleotides outside the gene matches: 8. The CDR3 sequence: CASRSGGAGDTQYF. DNA for the CDR3: TGTGCCAGCAGATCCGGGGGGGCCGGTGATACGCAGTATTTT.

The rearrangement joins TRBV7-7 to TRBJ1-1; D gene unclear. In germline, CDR1 is SSHAT, CDR2 FNYEAQ (reference sequence). The length of the CDR3 is 13 residues. Trimming removed 1 base from V and 4 bases from J, with 7 bases in between. CDR3 loop: CASSLDKVTEAFF. As DNA, the CDR3 is TGTGCCAGCAGCTTAGACAAAGTCACTGAAGCTTTCTTT.

The chain links TRBV5-1 to TRBJ1-3; 7 bases agree with TRBD1. This CDR3 is 14 amino acids long. Trimming removed 4 bases from V and 2 bases from J; junction bases left unmatched: 3. CDR1 and CDR2 from the germline V gene are SGHRS and YFSETQ. CDR3 sequence (DNA): TGCGCCAGCAGCGATGGGACAGCTGGAAACACCATATATTTT. Translated: CASSDGTAGNTIYF.

The J gene is TRBJ1-1, the V gene TRBV9; D unclear. The V gene's germline CDR1 is SGDLS and CDR2 YYNGEE. The V end was cut by 4 bases, the J end by 1 base, with 5 bases between. The CDR3 has 12 residues. The CDR3 protein is CASSPGNTEAFF. As DNA, the CDR3 is TGTGCCAGCAGCCCGGGGAACACTGAAGCTTTCTTT.

The chain links TRBV6-5 to TRBJ2-3; 11 bases are a match to TRBD1. Germline V gene data show CDR1 as MNHEY and CDR2 as SVGAGI. V shed 8 bases and J 4 bases; nucleotides not matched to a gene: 5. The CDR3 is 14 residues long. The CDR3 loop is CASGRGQGADTQYF. The DNA for the CDR3 is TGTGCCAGCGGACGGGGACAGGGGGCAGATACGCAGTATTTT.

This clone has only one observation. This chain uses TRBV24-1 with TRBJ2-5; 9 bases line up with TRBD2. CDR3 size: 16 residues. The trim removed 6 bases at V and 2 bases at J, leaving 9 bases unmatched. In germline, CDR1 is KGHDR, CDR2 SFDVKD. CDR3 DNA: TGTGCCACCAGTCGAAGAGCTAGCGGGGCACAAGAGACCCAGTACTTC. This sequence encodes CATSRRASGAQETQYF.

The chain combines TRBV5-1 with TRBJ1-2; D might be TRBD1 (6 bases). The CDR3 consists of 14 residues. Between the trimmed V and J ends, which lost 3 bases and 3 bases, there was a span of 12 bases. The V gene's germline CDR1 is SGHRS and CDR2 YFSETQ. CDR3 protein: CASSSKQGDYGYTF. CDR3 sequence (DNA): TGCGCCAGCAGCTCCAAACAGGGAGACTATGGCTACACCTTC. The full variable domain, in which reference TRBV5-1 and TRBJ1-2 provide the parts outside the CDR3, is KAGVTQTPRYLIKTRGQQVTLSCSPISGHRSVSWYQQTPGQGLQFLFEYFSETQRNKGNFPGRFSGRQFSNSRSEMNVSTLELGDSALYLCASSSKQGDYGYTFGSGTRLTVV.

The rearrangement links TRBV7-2 to TRBJ1-2; D ambiguous. The CDR3 runs to 13 residues. Per the germline V gene, CDR1 is SGHTA and CDR2 is FQGNSA. With 7 bases removed from V and 8 bases from J, the gap between germline ends came to 17 bases. The CDR3 nucleotides are TGTGCCAGCACCCAGGAACCCCGACGCGGCTACACCTTC. It specifies CASTQEPRRGYTF.

The rearrangement links TRBV7-2 to TRBJ1-2, with D maybe TRBD1 (5 bases). The V end was cut by 3 bases, the J end by 4 bases, with 9 bases between. The CDR3 length is 13 residues. CDR1 SGHTA and CDR2 FQGNSA come from the germline V gene. The CDR3 nucleotides are TGTGCCAGCAGCTTGGACATCTCCTATGGCTACACCTTC. Encoded protein: CASSLDISYGYTF.

V gene TRBV7-2 combines with J gene TRBJ1-1; no reliable D call. Germline V gives CDR1 SGHTA, CDR2 FQGNSA. This CDR3 has 13 amino acids. The V end lost 5 bases, the J end lost 7 bases, and 14 bases lay between the germline ends. The CDR3 region has the DNA TGTGCCAGCAGCCCATACCGGCGGGGTGAAGCTTTCTTT. Protein: CASSPYRRGEAFF. Together with reference TRBV7-2 and TRBJ1-1, the CDR3 gives the full variable domain: GAGVSQSPSNKVTEKGKDVELRCDPISGHTALYWYRQSLGQGLEFLIYFQGNSAPDKSGLPSDRFSAERTGGSVSTLTIQRTQQEDSAVYLCASSPYRRGEAFFGQGTRLTVV.

The chain combines TRBV12-3 or TRBV12-4 with TRBJ1-6; no clear D gene. CDR3 length: 12 residues. V lost 3 bases and J lost 10, with 7 bases in between. The CDR3 protein is CASSFPGSPLHF. CDR3 DNA: TGTGCCAGCAGTTTCCCGGGATCACCCCTCCACTTT.

The count of this clone is one. The chain joins TRBV11-2 to TRBJ2-2; the D gene is possibly TRBD1 (6 bases). Germline V CDR1 and CDR2: SGHAT, FQNNGV. This CDR3 is 14 amino acids long. The V end lost 9 bases, the J end lost 4 bases, and 15 bases lay between the germline ends. The CDR3 loop reads CASFHRESTGELFF. In DNA form, the CDR3 reads TGTGCCAGTTTTCACAGGGAAAGCACCGGGGAGCTGTTTTTT.